This T cell receptor (beta chain) was sequenced in a study of blood T cell repertoires in COVID-19. Here immunoSEQ multiplex PCR was the method, and the copy in TCRdb shows in-frame clones only, minus some. Of tens of thousands of clones listed, less than 80% are singletons. About this clone itself: Compared with germline, one end of the junction differs, possibly owing to a read error.

This CDR3 contains 16 residues. Germline V gene data show CDR1 as SGHAT and CDR2 as FQDESV (reference sequence). The TCR originated in a human donor in a cohort sampled during active COVID-19. The source material was peripheral blood. The rearrangement links TRBV11-1 to TRBJ2-7; 13 bases fit TRBD2. CDR3 coding DNA: TGTGCCAGCAGCTTAGGGACAGCGGGACTAGCGGGGTCCTTGAACTTC. Protein: CASSLGTAGLAGSLNF.